This section outlines one TCR beta chain sequence together with its context. What it binds is not known. The germline gives CDR1 SEHNR, CDR2 FQNEAQ (reference sequence). The CDR3 consists of 15 residues. V lost 1 base to trimming and J lost 2 bases, with 12 bases between them. Assay used: immunoSEQ multiplex PCR; TCRdb lists only in-frame clones, some missing. The data show almost 85,000 clones, 75% to 90% seen once. The data originate from a study of OX40 agonist ivuxolimab in advanced cancers. Study context: Age averaged 60 years (range about 23 to 85), and 82.7% were male.

Study-level results: The study observed clonal expansion of CD4+ and CD8+ blood T cells by week 6 at 0.1 to 3.0 mg/kg.

The rearrangement links TRBV7-9 to TRBJ2-7, with D perhaps being TRBD1 or TRBD2 (5 bases each). This TCR derives from an adult with an advanced solid tumor such as melanoma, head and neck, liver or kidney cancer. The sample in question was CD4+ or CD8+ T cells sorted from blood, obtained in a trial of the OX40 agonist ivuxolimab. CDR3 nucleotides: TGTGCCAGCAGCTTAGGGGGGTCAGGGACCTACGAGCAGTACTTC. This sequence encodes CASSLGGSGTYEQYF.